The clone carrying this TCR beta chain showed up just a few times. The antigen is unknown. Treatment described: approximately 9-day PBMC culture with coronavirus spike peptide pools or control peptides (ViraFEST assay). The data were obtained in a study of vaccination and CD4 T cells after COVID-19. Sequence data for DNA of cultured CD4+ T cells were generated by the Oncomine TCR Beta short-read assay. TCRdb called the PCR reads again in MiXCR, with one record for every CDR3 protein. Of approximately 15,000 distinct CDR3 sequences listed, about 44% were seen once; the top ten hold more than 9%. Germline assignment: CDR1 KGHDR and CDR2 SFDVKD. This CDR3 has 14 residues. Trimming stripped 7 bases from V and 7 bases from J, with 15 bases between.

The material sequenced was CD4+ T cells from blood, cultured in vitro. V and J are TRBV24-1 and TRBJ2-2, with D perhaps TRBD1 (5 bases). The receptor was isolated from a human donor who had recovered from COVID-19. Written as DNA, the CDR3 is TGTGCCACCAGACCCCCAGGGTACAACGGGGAGCTGTTTTTT. Its translation: CATRPPGYNGELFF.